This T cell receptor (beta chain) was sequenced for a study of blood T cell repertoires in COVID-19. A case of COVID-19 had been met by exposed participants within 2 weeks before study entry. Profiling relied on immunoSEQ multiplex PCR, and the TCRdb table lists in-frame clones only, not all of them. The repertoire has about 250,000 clones, about 90% of them found once; the top ten carry approximately 3.4%. V lost 5 bases and J lost 5, with 11 bases in between. CDR3 size: 14 residues. The germline CDR1 and CDR2 sequences are SGHKS and YYEKEE (reference sequence). This sequence was found in a woman aged 40-49 years who had been exposed to COVID-19. Sequencing was performed on PBMCs or T cells enriched from blood (not recorded which). This chain joins TRBV5-5 and TRBJ1-6; D uncertain. CDR3 sequence: CASRLRVNNSPLHF. CDR3 nucleotide sequence: TGTGCCAGCAGACTTCGGGTCAATAATTCACCCCTCCACTTT.